This T cell receptor (beta chain) appears in the sequencing data of a study of spatial heterogeneity in lung cancer. The overall study: Beta-chain sequences were consistently detected more often than alpha-chain sequences. Raw reads showed each unique TCR and UMI combination turning up more than ten times on average. General study results and limits: How many expanded intratumoral alpha and beta TCRs were present tracked the tumor mutation count, which was a count of nonsynonymous mutations.

Every TCR cDNA molecule bore a unique molecular identifier. TCRdb re-called the 5' RACE reads through MiXCR, storing one row per CDR3 protein. The profile covers some 100,000 distinct CDR3 sequences, with around 4.8% appearing a single time and around 20% taken by the ten largest. The germline CDR1 and CDR2 sequences are ENHRY and SYGVKD. This CDR3 region has 13 residues. With respect to this clonotype: Its antigen is unknown. A read error may be the cause here, since a much bigger clone is one base away.

The sample's time point: sample taken at primary tumor resection. Whole RNA came from tumor, nontumor lung or frozen PBMC and was sequenced without being sorted. The chain couples TRBV10-3 to TRBJ2-7, with no clear D. Sequenced material: lung tumor tissue, taken at surgery. The sequence came from a male donor with early-stage non-small cell lung cancer. The CDR3 spells CVISEVTLYEQYF. CDR3 nucleotides: TGTGTCATCAGTGAGGTTACTCTCTACGAGCAGTACTTC.